This T cell receptor (beta chain) was recorded in a study of cytomegalovirus exposure and HLA in healthy donors. As for the study in general: The same platform used for the approximately 700 first-cohort repertoires was also used for the 120 validation repertoires, as a later analysis reported. Study findings and constraints: Altogether, some 160 TCR beta chains were recorded as cytomegalovirus-associated. In vitro, three CMV-associated chains proved specific for CMV antigens.

Unmatched junction bases numbered 0, after V lost 3 bases and J lost 0 bases. The CDR3 extends over 16 amino acids. CDR1 is SGHVS, CDR2 FNYEAQ, per germline. As regards this clone: Its target is not known.

It was the roughly 110-subject validation cohort, separate from the approximately 700-subject first cohort, to which the donors belonged. Sequencing used immunoSEQ multiplex PCR; TCRdb keeps in-frame clones, though not all of them. This table has under 400,000 clones, roughly 85% appearing once. The source material was PBMCs. The sequence derives from a woman aged 18-29 years in good health and CMV-seronegative. The chain is built from TRBV7-6 and TRBJ2-6, with TRBD1 matching over 9 bases. The CDR3 DNA is TGTGCCAGCAGCTTGGACAGGGGCTCTGGGGCCAACGTCCTGACTTTC. It yields the protein CASSLDRGSGANVLTF.